This T cell receptor (beta chain) was found in a study of T cell changes during pregnancy in multiple sclerosis. TCRdb's copy holds only in-frame clones and misses some; the assay was immunoSEQ multiplex PCR. Here the sample spans 60,000 to 65,000 clones, 80% to 95% being singletons. The CDR3 is 15 residues long. From germline, CDR1 is SGDLS and CDR2 YYNGEE. V lost 0 bases and J lost 6; bases outside the gene matches: 7. The sample consisted of peripheral blood, taken in the second trimester of pregnancy. This TCR derives from a female donor in good health, enrolled as a control in a pregnancy study. V is TRBV9 and J is TRBJ2-3, with TRBD2 matching over 7 bases. CDR3 in DNA: TGTGCCAGCAGCGTAGCTGCGGGAGTGGAGGATACGCAGTATTTT. It is translated as CASSVAAGVEDTQYF.